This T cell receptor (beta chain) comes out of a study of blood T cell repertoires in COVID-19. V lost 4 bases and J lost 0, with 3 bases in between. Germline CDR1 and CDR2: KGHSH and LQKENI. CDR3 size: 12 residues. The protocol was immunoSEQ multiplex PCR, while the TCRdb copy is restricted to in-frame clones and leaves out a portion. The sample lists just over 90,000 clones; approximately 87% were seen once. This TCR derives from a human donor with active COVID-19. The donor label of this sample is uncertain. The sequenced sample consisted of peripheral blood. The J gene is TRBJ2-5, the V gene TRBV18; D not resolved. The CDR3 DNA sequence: TGTGCCAGCTCACTAAACCAAGAGACCCAGTACTTC. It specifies CASSLNQETQYF.